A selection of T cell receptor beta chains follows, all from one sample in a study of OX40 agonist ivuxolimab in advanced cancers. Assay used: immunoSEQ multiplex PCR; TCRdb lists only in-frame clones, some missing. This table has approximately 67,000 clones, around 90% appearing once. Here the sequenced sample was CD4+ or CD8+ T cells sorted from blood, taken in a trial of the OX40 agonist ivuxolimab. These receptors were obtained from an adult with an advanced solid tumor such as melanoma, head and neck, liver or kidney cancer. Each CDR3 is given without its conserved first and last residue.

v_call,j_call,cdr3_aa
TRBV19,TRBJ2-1,ASSIRVSYNEQF
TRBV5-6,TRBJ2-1,ASSLNGVFEQF
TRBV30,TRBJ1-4,AGELGQNATNEKLF
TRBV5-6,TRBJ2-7,ASSLAGGGYYEQY
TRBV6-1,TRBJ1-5,ASSPIRNQPQH
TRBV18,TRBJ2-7,ASSLYGTSYEQY
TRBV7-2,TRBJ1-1,ASSYQWAQAF
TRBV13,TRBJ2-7,ASSFTASVGLGYEQY
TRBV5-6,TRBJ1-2,ASSLGGSYGYT
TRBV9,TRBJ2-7,ASSPVIGAGFYEQY
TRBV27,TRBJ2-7,ASSLGQFYEQY
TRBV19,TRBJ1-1,ASGAGRTEAF
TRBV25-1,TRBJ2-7,ASSENPRGQYYEQY
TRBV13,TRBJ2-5,ASSPRGLAGGSQETQY
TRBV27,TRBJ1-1,ASVPSPGPNTEAF
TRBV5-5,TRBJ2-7,ASSFGRISYEQY
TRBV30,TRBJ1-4,AWSPGPREVNEKLF
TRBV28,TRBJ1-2,ASSFFIRSSYGYT
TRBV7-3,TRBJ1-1,ASSLTSYGGNTEAF
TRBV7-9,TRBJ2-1,ASSLGLAGGGNEQF
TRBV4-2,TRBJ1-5,ASSQESPTSYLHQPQH
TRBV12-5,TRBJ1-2,ASGFGNRADVGGYT
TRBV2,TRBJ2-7,ASRGETPYEQY
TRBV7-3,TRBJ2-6,ASSTHAYSGANVLT
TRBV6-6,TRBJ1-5,ASSVGQGQPQH
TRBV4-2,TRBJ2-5,ASSQEEGIKTQY
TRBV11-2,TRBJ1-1,ASSLDGRWEAF
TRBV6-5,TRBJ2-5,ASSTGGAGGETQY
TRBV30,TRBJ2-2,AWTPDTNTGELF
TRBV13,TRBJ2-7,ASSSGQSYEQY
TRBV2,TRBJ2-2,ASSTRTQSGGTGELF
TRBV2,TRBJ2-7,ASRDRGYEQY
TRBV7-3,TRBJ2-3,ASSSPGADTQY
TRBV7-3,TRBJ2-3,ASSLGQGVTDTQY
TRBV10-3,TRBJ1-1,AISELGWDTEAF
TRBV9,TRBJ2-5,ASSRTGLYQETQY
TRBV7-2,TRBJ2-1,ASSLLLAGAYNEQF
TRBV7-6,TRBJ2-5,ASSPPIGTGWETQY
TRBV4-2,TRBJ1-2,ASTGRGVDGYT
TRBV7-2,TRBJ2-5,ASSLEYRSLGETQY
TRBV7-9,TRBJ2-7,ASSSAQRSEQY
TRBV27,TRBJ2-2,ASSPTGGVGTGELF
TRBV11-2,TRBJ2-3,ASSGGFPSTQY
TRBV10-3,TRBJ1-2,AISGIETAYT
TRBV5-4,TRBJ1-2,ASSSEYGYT
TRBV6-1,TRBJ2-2,ASGRVGEDTGELF
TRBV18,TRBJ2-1,ASSPDGTSGRWFNEQF
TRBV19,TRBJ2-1,ASSAGQGIYNEQF
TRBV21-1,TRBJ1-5,ASSKKSGRKEPQH
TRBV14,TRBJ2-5,ASSQDPRETQY
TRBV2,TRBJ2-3,ASSEVGLTDTQY
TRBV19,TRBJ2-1,ASRRTADEQF
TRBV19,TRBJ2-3,ASSPSDRGADTQY
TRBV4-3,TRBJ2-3,ASSQSPPASRTDTQY
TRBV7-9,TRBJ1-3,ASSSPQGAAGNTIY